The 13 T cell receptor beta chains in this list originate from one sample, sequenced in a study of response to subunit inactivated influenza vaccine (dated by TCRdb to 2017 to 2018). Receptors were amplified or captured by RT-PCR. TCRdb lists the instrument as Illumina HiSeq 2500. Using fastp at Q25 and MiXCR, TCRdb reprocessed the public reads and kept productive beta chains. Each record represents a unique CDR3 protein, reported with the most common genes and DNA among its rows. The sample data list over 300,000 distinct CDR3 sequences, and 21% of these were observed just once. The ten largest clonotypes hold 9.5% to 13% of the sample. The source material was PBMCs from blood, sampled 21 months after vaccination. All receptors come from a man aged 45-69 years who received an inactivated influenza vaccine. Donor details come from another sample of the same person, matched by shared clones.

CDR3 nucleotides: TGCAGTGCTACCCCCGAGCGGGGCCGGATCAATGAGCAGTTCTTC. Translating it yields CSATPERGRINEQFF. This chain connects TRBV20-1 to TRBJ2-1; 7 nucleotides agree with TRBD2. Germline values: CDR1 DFQATT, CDR2 SNEGSKA (reference sequence). The length of the CDR3 is 15 residues. Trimming cost V 4 bases and J 6 bases; bases outside gene matches: 12.

J is TRBJ2-5 and V is TRBV4-3; 7 bases map to TRBD1. The CDR3 has 15 residues. Germline assignment: CDR1 LGHNA and CDR2 YSLEER. V was clipped by 0 bases and J by 7 bases; unmatched bases: 8. CDR3 nucleotides: TGCGCCAGCAGCCAAGATCGGAGGACAGGACGGACCCAGTACTTC. This translates into CASSQDRRTGRTQYF.

In this sample, this clonotype turned up a few times. The CDR3 region is CASSLGLQETQYF. CDR3 coding DNA: TGTGCCAGCAGCTTGGGACTGCAAGAGACCCAGTACTTC. The chain employs TRBV11-2 and TRBJ2-5; possible D gene TRBD2, 6 bases. The length of the CDR3 is 13 residues. V was pared by 3 bases and J by 2 bases, with 7 bases between. CDR1 is SGHAT and CDR2 is FQNNGV in the germline V gene.

V gene TRBV4-2 combines with J gene TRBJ2-7; weak D call: TRBD2 (5 bases). The CDR3 is made up of 15 amino acids. Looked up from germline, CDR1 is LGHNA and CDR2 is YNFKEQ. V lost 0 bases, J lost 6 bases, and 15 bases lay in between. CDR3 nucleotide sequence: TGTGCCAGCAGCCAAGATGAAACGGTTCGGGGCGAGCAGTACTTC. Translating it yields CASSQDETVRGEQYF.

The chain employs TRBV3-1 and TRBJ1-1; possible D gene TRBD1, 6 bases. V lost 3 bases, J lost 5 bases, and 16 bases lay in between. Germline assignment: CDR1 LGHDT and CDR2 YNNKEL (reference sequence). The CDR3 loop spans 15 amino acids. As DNA, the CDR3 is TGTGCCAGCAGCCAGGGATCTCTTCAGGGGACTGAAGCTTTCTTT. Translation gives CASSQGSLQGTEAFF.

This clonotype was detected only a few times. The chain employs TRBV29-1 and TRBJ2-5, with D maybe TRBD2 (6 bases). CDR1 and CDR2 (germline): SQVTM, ANQGSEA. V lost 6 bases and J 0 bases, leaving 14 bases between the germline ends. There are 14 residues in the CDR3. The chain's CDR3 is CSVGLGGYQETQYF. For the CDR3, the DNA is TGCAGCGTCGGATTGGGGGGATACCAAGAGACCCAGTACTTC.

The CDR3 bases are TGCGCCCGATTTGGGACCCCACTCTCTGGAAACACCATATATTTT. Its protein product is CARFGTPLSGNTIYF. V is TRBV5-1 and J is TRBJ1-3; the D gene is possibly TRBD1 (5 bases). V lost 10 bases to trimming and J lost 0 bases, with 17 bases between them. Germline CDR1 is SGHRS and CDR2 is YFSETQ. This CDR3 region has 15 residues.

J is TRBJ1-5 and V is TRBV20-1; a possible D gene is TRBD1 (5 bases). This CDR3 has 13 residues. Deletions cut 4 bases from V and 5 bases from J, with 12 bases between. Germline loops: CDR1 DFQATT, CDR2 SNEGSKA (reference sequence). The CDR3 nucleotides are TGCAGTGCTACCCCGGCAGGGTATCAGCCCCAGCATTTT. Protein sequence: CSATPAGYQPQHF.

This clonotype was found a few times. The chain uses TRBV29-1 and TRBJ1-2; D call uncertain. Between the trimmed V and J ends, which lost 0 bases and 4 bases, there was a span of 6 bases. There are 12 residues in the CDR3. Per the germline V gene, CDR1 is SQVTM and CDR2 is ANQGSEA. The CDR3, as DNA: TGCAGCGTTGAAGATGGGCTCTATGGCTACACCTTC. Translated, it gives CSVEDGLYGYTF.

The table lists this clonotype with many counts. The gene calls are TRBV20-1 and TRBJ1-2, with 7 bases that match TRBD1. The germline V gene has CDR1 DFQATT and CDR2 SNEGSKA (reference sequence). The CDR3 is 17 residues long. With 0 bases clipped from V and 4 bases from J, the junction kept 14 bases outside the gene matches. The CDR3 reads CSARDQSPQGDPYGYTF. CDR3 coding DNA: TGCAGTGCTAGAGATCAATCCCCGCAGGGGGACCCCTATGGCTACACCTTC.

CDR3 nucleotide sequence: TGTGCCAGTAGTATCGGGACAGGGGTCGAAGAACTGTTTTTT. Translated: CASSIGTGVEELFF. The chain combines TRBV19 with TRBJ1-4, with 10 bases identical to TRBD1. Germline CDR1 and CDR2: LNHDA and SQIVND (reference sequence). The CDR3 has 14 residues. With 3 bases clipped from V and 12 bases from J, the junction kept 7 bases outside the gene matches.

The V gene is TRBV29-1, the J gene TRBJ2-2; 9 bases are a match to TRBD2. Trimming removed 2 bases from V and 5 bases from J; junction bases left unmatched: 12. The CDR3 runs to 17 residues. The V gene's germline CDR1 is SQVTM and CDR2 ANQGSEA. Here the CDR3 reads CSVESKLAGGVTGELFF. In nucleotides, the CDR3 is TGCAGCGTTGAATCTAAATTGGCGGGAGGGGTAACCGGGGAGCTGTTTTTT.

This chain links TRBV12-3 or TRBV12-4 with TRBJ2-2; 7 positions match TRBD2. The V gene end was trimmed by 1 base and the J gene end by 8 bases; junction bases not matched to a gene: 10. This CDR3 contains 16 residues. The CDR3 sequence is CASSLVAGVAPGELFF. The CDR3 DNA reads TGTGCCAGCAGTTTAGTTGCGGGAGTCGCCCCGGGGGAGCTGTTTTTT.